Reported below is one TCR beta chain. Germline loops: CDR1 LGHNA, CDR2 YNFKEQ. Germline trimming cut 2 bases from V and 5 bases from J; bases unmatched to any gene: 9. The CDR3 runs 17 residues. The entry originates in a study of cytomegalovirus exposure and HLA in healthy donors. The PCR contained 60 Vbeta and 13 Jbeta primers. The protocol was immunoSEQ multiplex PCR, while the TCRdb copy is restricted to in-frame clones and leaves out a portion. The listing contains 75,000 to 95,000 clones. V usage is TRBV4-2 and J usage is TRBJ2-1; 10 positions agree with TRBD2. The receptor comes from a woman aged 55-69 years in good health and CMV-seronegative. Sequencing used PBMCs. The CDR3 nucleotides are TGTGCCAGCAGCCAATTTAGCGGGGGGTCAGGGGACAATGAGCAGTTCTTC. Amino acid sequence: CASSQFSGGSGDNEQFF.